The 6 T cell receptor beta chains listed next were all sequenced from one sample in a study of blood T cell repertoires in COVID-19. Produced via immunoSEQ multiplex PCR; TCRdb's table is partial and in-frame only. Of 140,000 or so clones in the sample, approximately 90% were seen once. The material sequenced was peripheral blood. These receptor sequences come from a woman between 50 and 59 years old with acute or convalescent COVID-19.

The rearrangement joins TRBV28 to TRBJ2-7; no reliable D call. The CDR3 contains 16 residues. The germline V gene encodes CDR1 MDHEN and CDR2 SYDVKM. V shed 5 bases and J shed 0 bases, with 17 bases lying between them. CDR3 in DNA: TGTGCCAGCAGTACCTCTTCCGAGGCAGACTCCTACGAGCAGTACTTC. Its translation is CASSTSSEADSYEQYF.

The chain combines TRBV29-1 with TRBJ1-1; D is ambiguous. This CDR3 contains 10 residues. V lost 4 bases and J 2 bases, leaving 2 bases between the germline ends. The germline V gene has CDR1 SQVTM and CDR2 ANQGSEA. As DNA, the CDR3 is TGCAGCGTTGCAAACACTGAAGCTTTCTTT. Protein product: CSVANTEAFF.

The rearrangement uses TRBV6-5 and TRBJ1-1; no clear D. The CDR3 sequence is 13 residues long. Trimming left V 7 bases short and J 5 bases short, with 14 bases between. The germline V gene encodes CDR1 MNHEY and CDR2 SVGAGI. This CDR3 is CASNPGLGTEAFF. CDR3 coding DNA: TGTGCCAGCAACCCAGGCTTAGGAACTGAAGCTTTCTTT.

CDR3 DNA sequence: TGTGCCAGCAGCCTTCGGACAGGGTACTACGAGCAGTACTTC. The encoded protein is CASSLRTGYYEQYF. The rearrangement uses TRBV7-7 and TRBJ2-7; TRBD1 agrees at 8 bases. The junction had 6 bases not matched to a gene; V was cut back by 5 bases and J by 3 bases. The length of the CDR3 is 14 residues. Germline V CDR1 and CDR2: SSHAT, FNYEAQ (reference sequence).

V gene TRBV10-1 combines with J gene TRBJ2-1; D gene uncertain. CDR1 and CDR2 (germline): WNHNN, SYGVQD (reference sequence). The CDR3 loop spans 13 amino acids. V dropped 5 bases and J dropped 8 bases, with 13 bases sitting between them. The CDR3 bases are TGCGCCAGCAGTATACAAACTCGGGATGAGCAGTTCTTC. This encodes CASSIQTRDEQFF.

J is TRBJ1-6 and V is TRBV6-5; D is unclear. Germline V gene lookup returns CDR1 MNHEY and CDR2 SVGAGI. This CDR3 has 14 amino acids. Trimming cost V 7 bases and J 5 bases, with 12 bases left between them. The CDR3 region is CASTRAPDNSPLHF. CDR3 DNA sequence: TGTGCCAGCACCCGCGCCCCTGATAATTCACCCCTCCACTTT.